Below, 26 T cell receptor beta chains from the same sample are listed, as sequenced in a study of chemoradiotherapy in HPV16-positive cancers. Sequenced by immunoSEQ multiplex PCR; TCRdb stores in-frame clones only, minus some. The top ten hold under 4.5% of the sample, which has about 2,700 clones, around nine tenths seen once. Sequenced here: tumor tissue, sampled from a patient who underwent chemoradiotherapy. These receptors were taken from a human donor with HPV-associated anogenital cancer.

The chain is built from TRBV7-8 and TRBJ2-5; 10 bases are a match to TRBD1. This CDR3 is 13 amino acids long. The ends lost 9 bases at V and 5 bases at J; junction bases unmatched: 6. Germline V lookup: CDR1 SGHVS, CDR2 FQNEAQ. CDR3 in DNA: TGTGCCAGTGTGACAGGGGGCCGGGAGACCCAGTACTTC. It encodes CASVTGGRETQYF.

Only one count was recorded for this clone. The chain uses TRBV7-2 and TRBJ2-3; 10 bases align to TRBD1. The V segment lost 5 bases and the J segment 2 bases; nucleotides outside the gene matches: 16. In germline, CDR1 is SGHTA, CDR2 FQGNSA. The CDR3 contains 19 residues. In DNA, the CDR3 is TGTGCCAGCAGCCCGTTCGGGACAGGGGTGAGGGGGGCCACAGATACGCAGTATTTT. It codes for CASSPFGTGVRGATDTQYF.

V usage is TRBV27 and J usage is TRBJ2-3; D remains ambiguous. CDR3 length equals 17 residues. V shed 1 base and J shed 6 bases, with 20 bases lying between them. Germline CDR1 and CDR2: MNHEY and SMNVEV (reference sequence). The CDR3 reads CASSLFPNTYVFDTQYF. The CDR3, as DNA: TGTGCCAGCAGTTTATTTCCGAACACATATGTATTTGATACGCAGTATTTT.

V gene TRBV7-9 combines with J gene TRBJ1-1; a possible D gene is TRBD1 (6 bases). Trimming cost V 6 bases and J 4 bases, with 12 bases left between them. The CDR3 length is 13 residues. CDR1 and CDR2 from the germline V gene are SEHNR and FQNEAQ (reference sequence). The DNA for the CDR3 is TGTGCCAGCAGGCCTACAGGGTCCACTGAAGCTTTCTTT. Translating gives CASRPTGSTEAFF.

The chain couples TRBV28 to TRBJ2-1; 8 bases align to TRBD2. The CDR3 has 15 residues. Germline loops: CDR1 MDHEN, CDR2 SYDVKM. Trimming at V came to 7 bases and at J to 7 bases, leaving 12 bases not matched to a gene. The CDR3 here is CASTLPGLVINEQFF. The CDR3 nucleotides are TGTGCCAGCACCCTCCCGGGACTAGTAATTAATGAGCAGTTCTTC.

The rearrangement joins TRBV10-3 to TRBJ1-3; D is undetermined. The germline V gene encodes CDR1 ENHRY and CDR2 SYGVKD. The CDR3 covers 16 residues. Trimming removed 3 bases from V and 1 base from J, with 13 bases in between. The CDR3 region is CAISESLLESGNTIYF. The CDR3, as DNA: TGTGCCATCAGTGAATCGTTGTTGGAGTCTGGAAACACCATATATTTT.

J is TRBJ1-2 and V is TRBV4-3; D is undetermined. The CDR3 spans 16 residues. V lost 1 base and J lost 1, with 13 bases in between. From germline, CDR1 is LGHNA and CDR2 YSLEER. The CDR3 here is CASSQALNTNNYGYTF. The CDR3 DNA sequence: TGCGCCAGCAGCCAAGCTCTAAATACAAATAACTATGGCTACACCTTC.

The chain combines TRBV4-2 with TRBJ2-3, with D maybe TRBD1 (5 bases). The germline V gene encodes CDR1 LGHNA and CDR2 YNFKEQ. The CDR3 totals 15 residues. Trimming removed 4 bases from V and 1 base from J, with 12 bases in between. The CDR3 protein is CASSPQAQGTDTQYF. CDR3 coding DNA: TGTGCCAGCAGCCCACAGGCCCAAGGCACAGATACGCAGTATTTT.

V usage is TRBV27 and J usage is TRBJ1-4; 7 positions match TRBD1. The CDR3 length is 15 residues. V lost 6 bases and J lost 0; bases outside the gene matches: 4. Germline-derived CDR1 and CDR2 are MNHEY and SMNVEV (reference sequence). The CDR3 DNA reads TGTGCCAGCAGGGGGACAGATGCAACTAATGAAAAACTGTTTTTT. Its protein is CASRGTDATNEKLFF.

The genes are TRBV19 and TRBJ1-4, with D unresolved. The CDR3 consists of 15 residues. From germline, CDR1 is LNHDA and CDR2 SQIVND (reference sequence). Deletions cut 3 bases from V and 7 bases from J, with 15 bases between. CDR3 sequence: CASSIRSLPGEKLFF. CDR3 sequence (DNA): TGTGCCAGTAGTATTAGGAGTCTACCGGGTGAAAAACTGTTTTTT.

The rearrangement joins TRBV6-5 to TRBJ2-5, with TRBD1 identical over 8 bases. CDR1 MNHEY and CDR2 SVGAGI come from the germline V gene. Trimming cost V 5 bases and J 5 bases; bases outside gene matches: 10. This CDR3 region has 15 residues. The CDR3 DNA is TGTGCCAGCAGTCGCGAGACAGGGGCTGGGGAGACCCAGTACTTC. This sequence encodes CASSRETGAGETQYF.

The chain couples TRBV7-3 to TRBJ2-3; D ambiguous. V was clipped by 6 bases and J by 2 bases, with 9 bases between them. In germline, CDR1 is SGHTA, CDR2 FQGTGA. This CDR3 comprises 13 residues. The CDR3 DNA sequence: TGTGCCAGCAGACCCGCTAACACAGATACGCAGTATTTT. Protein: CASRPANTDTQYF.

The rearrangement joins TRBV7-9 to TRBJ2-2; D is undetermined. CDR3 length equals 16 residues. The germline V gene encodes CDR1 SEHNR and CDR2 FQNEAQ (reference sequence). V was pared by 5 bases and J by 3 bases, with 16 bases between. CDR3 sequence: CASSPGGSRDTGELFF. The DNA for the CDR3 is TGTGCCAGCAGCCCGGGCGGTTCCCGAGACACCGGGGAGCTGTTTTTT. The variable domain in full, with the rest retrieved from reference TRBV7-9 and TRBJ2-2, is DTGVSQNPRHKITKRGQNVTFRCDPISEHNRLYWYRQTLGQGPEFLTYFQNEAQLEKSRLLSDRFSAERPKGSFSTLEIQRTEQGDSAMYLCASSPGGSRDTGELFFGEGSRLTVL.

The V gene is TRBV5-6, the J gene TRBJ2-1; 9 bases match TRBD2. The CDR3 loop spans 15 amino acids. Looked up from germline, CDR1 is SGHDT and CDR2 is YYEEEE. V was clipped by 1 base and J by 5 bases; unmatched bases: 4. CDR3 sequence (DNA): TGTGCCAGCAGCTTGCGGGGACTAGCCAACAATGAGCAGTTCTTC. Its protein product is CASSLRGLANNEQFF.

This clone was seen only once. The CDR3 DNA follows: TGCAGCGCCGGGACACCGCGGGACACTGAAGCTTTCTTT. It specifies CSAGTPRDTEAFF. The J gene is TRBJ1-1, the V gene TRBV29-1; possible D gene TRBD1, 6 bases. Germline CDR1 is SQVTM and CDR2 is ANQGSEA. Deletions cut 7 bases from V and 3 bases from J, with 15 bases between. CDR3 length: 13 amino acids.

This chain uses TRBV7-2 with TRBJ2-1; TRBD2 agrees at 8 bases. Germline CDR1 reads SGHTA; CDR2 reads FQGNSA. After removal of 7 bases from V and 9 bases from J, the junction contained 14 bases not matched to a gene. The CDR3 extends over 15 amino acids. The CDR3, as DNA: TGTGCCAGCAACCCCGGAACAGGGACTAGGGGTGAGCAGTTCTTC. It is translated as CASNPGTGTRGEQFF.

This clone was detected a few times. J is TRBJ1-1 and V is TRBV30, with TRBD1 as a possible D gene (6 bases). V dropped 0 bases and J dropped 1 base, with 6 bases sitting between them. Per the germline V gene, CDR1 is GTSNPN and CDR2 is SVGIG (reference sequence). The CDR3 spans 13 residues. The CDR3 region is CAWSVQGNTEAFF. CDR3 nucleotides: TGTGCCTGGAGTGTACAGGGGAACACTGAAGCTTTCTTT.

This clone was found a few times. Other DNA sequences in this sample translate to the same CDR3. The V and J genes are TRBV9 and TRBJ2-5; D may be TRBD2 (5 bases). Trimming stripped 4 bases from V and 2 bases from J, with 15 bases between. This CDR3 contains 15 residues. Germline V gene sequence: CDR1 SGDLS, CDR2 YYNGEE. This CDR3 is CASSLWTAPQETQYF. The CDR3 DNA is TGTGCCAGCAGCCTGTGGACTGCGCCACAAGAGACCCAGTACTTC.

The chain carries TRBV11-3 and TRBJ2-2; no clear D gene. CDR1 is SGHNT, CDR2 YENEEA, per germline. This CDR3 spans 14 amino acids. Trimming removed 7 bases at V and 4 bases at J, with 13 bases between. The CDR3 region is CASKLRFSTGELFF. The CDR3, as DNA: TGTGCCAGCAAGCTCCGTTTCTCCACCGGGGAGCTGTTTTTT. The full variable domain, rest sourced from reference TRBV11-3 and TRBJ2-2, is EAGVVQSPRYKIIEKKQPVAFWCNPISGHNTLYWYLQNLGQGPELLIRYENEEAVDDSQLPKDRFSAERLKGVDSTLKIQPAELGDSAVYLCASKLRFSTGELFFGEGSRLTVL.

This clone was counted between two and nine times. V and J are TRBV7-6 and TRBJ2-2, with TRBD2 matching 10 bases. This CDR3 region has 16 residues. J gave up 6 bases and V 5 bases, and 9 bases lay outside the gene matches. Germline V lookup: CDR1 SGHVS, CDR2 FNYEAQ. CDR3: CASSTGSGRAPGELFF. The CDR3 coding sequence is TGTGCCAGCAGCACGGGGAGCGGGAGGGCCCCCGGGGAGCTGTTTTTT.

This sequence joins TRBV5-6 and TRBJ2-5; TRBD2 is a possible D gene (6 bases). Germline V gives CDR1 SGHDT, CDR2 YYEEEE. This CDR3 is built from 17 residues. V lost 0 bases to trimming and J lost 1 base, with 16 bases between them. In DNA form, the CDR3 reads TGTGCCAGCAGCTTGGCCAAACAACCGGGACTCCAAGAGACCCAGTACTTC. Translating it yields CASSLAKQPGLQETQYF.

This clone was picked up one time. The CDR3 DNA is TGTGCCAGCAGCTTAGAGGGGGCCCGGAACACTGAAGCTTTCTTT. This gives the protein CASSLEGARNTEAFF. The chain employs TRBV7-2 and TRBJ1-1; 7 nucleotides align to TRBD1. With V trimmed by 1 base and J by 1 base, 3 bases remained unmatched. CDR1 is SGHTA, CDR2 FQGNSA, per germline. This CDR3 is 15 amino acids long. Using reference TRBV7-2 and TRBJ1-1 for the parts outside the CDR3, the full variable domain is GAGVSQSPSNKVTEKGKDVELRCDPISGHTALYWYRQSLGQGLEFLIYFQGNSAPDKSGLPSDRFSAERTGGSVSTLTIQRTQQEDSAVYLCASSLEGARNTEAFFGQGTRLTVV.

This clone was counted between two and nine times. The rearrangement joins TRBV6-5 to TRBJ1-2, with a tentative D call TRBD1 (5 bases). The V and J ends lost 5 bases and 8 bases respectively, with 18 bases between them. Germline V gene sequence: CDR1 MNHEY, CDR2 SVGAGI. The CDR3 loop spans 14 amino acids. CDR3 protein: CASSKPPGGEGYTF. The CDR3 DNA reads TGTGCCAGCAGTAAACCCCCCGGAGGGGAAGGCTACACCTTC.

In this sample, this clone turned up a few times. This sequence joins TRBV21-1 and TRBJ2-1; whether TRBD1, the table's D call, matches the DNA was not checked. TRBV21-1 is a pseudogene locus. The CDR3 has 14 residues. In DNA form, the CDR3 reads TGTGCCAGCAGCCACCGGGACAGGGAAGATGAGCAGTTCTTC. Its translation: CASSHRDREDEQFF.

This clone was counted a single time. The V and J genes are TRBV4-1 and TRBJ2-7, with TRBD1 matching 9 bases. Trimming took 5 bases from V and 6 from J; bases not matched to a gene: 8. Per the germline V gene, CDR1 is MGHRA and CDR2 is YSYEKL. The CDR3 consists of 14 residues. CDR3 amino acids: CASSFRDREGEQYF. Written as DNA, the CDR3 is TGCGCCAGCAGCTTCAGGGACAGGGAGGGCGAGCAGTACTTC.

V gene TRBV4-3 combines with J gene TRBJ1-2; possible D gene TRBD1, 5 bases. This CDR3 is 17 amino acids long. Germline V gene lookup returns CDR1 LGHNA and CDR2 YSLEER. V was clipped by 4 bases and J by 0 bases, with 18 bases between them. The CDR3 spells CASSRKLTADPNYGYTF. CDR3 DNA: TGCGCCAGCAGCCGCAAGCTGACAGCTGACCCTAACTATGGCTACACCTTC.